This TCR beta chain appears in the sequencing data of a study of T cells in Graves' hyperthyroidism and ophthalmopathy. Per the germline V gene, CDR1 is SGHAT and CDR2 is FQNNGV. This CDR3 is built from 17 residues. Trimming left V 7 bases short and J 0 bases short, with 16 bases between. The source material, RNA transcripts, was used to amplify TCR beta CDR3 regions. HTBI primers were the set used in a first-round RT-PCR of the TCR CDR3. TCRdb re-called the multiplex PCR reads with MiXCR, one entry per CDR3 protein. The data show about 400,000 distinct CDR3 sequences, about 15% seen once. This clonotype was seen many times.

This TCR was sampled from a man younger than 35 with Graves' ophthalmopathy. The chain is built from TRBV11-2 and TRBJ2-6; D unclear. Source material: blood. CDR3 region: CASKITYSPSGANVLTF. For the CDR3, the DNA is TGTGCCAGCAAAATCACGTACAGCCCCTCTGGGGCCAACGTCCTGACTTTC.